In this sample, the clone carrying this T cell receptor beta chain turned up a few times. Researchers amplified the TCR beta CDR3 regions from RNA transcripts. TCR CDR3 regions were first amplified by RT-PCR with HTBI primers. TCRdb reanalysed the multiplex PCR reads using MiXCR and keeps one entry per CDR3 protein. The sample has hundreds of thousands of distinct CDR3 sequences, roughly 15% seen once. The source of the sample is a study of T cells in Graves' hyperthyroidism and ophthalmopathy. The clonotype was recovered from a woman between 50 and 59 years old with Graves' ophthalmopathy. What was sequenced was blood.

In nucleotides, the CDR3 is TGTGCCAGCAGCTTCTCTAGCGGGGGGGAGACCCAGTACTTC. This encodes CASSFSSGGETQYF. This chain connects TRBV5-4 to TRBJ2-5; 11 nucleotides agree with TRBD2. The germline V gene encodes CDR1 SGHNT and CDR2 YYREEE (reference sequence). This CDR3 has 14 amino acids. V was pared by 2 bases and J by 5 bases, with 2 bases of the junction left unmatched.